The clone carrying this T cell receptor (beta chain) has ten or more counts. Its cognate antigen is unknown. The sample comes from a study of neurological immune-mediated disorders. For the study at large: Of the multiple sclerosis patients, about 34 in total, some 30 were relapsing-remitting and 3 were secondary progressive. Study conclusions and caveats: Sharing of CDR3 amino acid sequences among expanded clones across subjects was absent, suggesting private repertoires in all groups.

Every sequencing run produced over 190 million TCR-beta sequences that came from 15-18 subjects. TCRdb analysed the 5' RACE reads with MiXCR anew, one entry per CDR3 protein. The table lists 55,000 to 70,000 distinct CDR3 sequences, roughly 4.8% of them singletons. Unsorted libraries were derived from 2 million PBMCs stored at -80 C. Trimming cost V 7 bases and J 0 bases, with 16 bases left between them. The CDR3 has 16 amino acids. Germline-derived CDR1 and CDR2 are MNHEY and SVGAGI. Sequencing used PBMCs. V gene TRBV6-5 combines with J gene TRBJ1-3, with D perhaps matching TRBD1 (5 bases). This TCR derives from a woman in her forties or fifties with multiple sclerosis. The CDR3 reads CASKPGRRGSGNTIYF. CDR3 nucleotide sequence: TGTGCCAGCAAACCAGGGCGACGGGGCTCTGGAAACACCATATATTTT.